A single sample is the source of the 19 T cell receptor beta chains below, sequenced in a study of T-cell memory formation after mild COVID-19. TCRdb re-derived calls from the 5' RACE reads in MiXCR, one entry per CDR3 protein. The table includes some 130,000 distinct CDR3 sequences, roughly 15% detected once. Sequencing used PBMCs or a T cell subset sorted from them (not recorded which). The receptors derive from an adult woman who had mild COVID-19 (a few samples of this study predate the infection). Cell type and time point are not known.

The V call is TRBV15, the J call TRBJ2-5; 7 bases align to TRBD1. CDR1 is LNHNV, CDR2 YYDKDF, per germline (reference sequence). The CDR3 length is 13 residues. Trimming cost V 5 bases and J 3 bases; bases outside gene matches: 3. CDR3 in DNA: TGTGCCACCAGCTATGACAGGGAAGAGACCCAGTACTTC. Protein product: CATSYDREETQYF.

This clonotype was seen many times. This rearrangement joins TRBV10-3 to TRBJ2-7; 12 positions match TRBD1. The CDR3 has 16 amino acids. After removal of 2 bases from V and 5 bases from J, the junction contained 7 bases not matched to a gene. Germline V lookup: CDR1 ENHRY, CDR2 SYGVKD. CDR3 sequence reads: CAISEGLGQGADEQYF. The CDR3 region has the DNA TGTGCCATCAGTGAGGGGCTGGGACAGGGGGCCGACGAGCAGTACTTC.

In DNA form, the CDR3 reads TGCGCCAGCAGCCAAGATGTGGGGCCGACCTACAATGAGCAGTTCTTC. Residues: CASSQDVGPTYNEQFF. The V and J genes are TRBV4-1 and TRBJ2-1; perhaps TRBD1 as D (5 bases). The CDR3 spans 16 residues. The germline V and J ends were trimmed by 0 bases and 2 bases, with 11 bases remaining between them. The V gene's germline CDR1 is MGHRA and CDR2 YSYEKL.

The chain combines TRBV7-9 with TRBJ2-5; D perhaps matches TRBD1 (6 bases). The CDR3 spans 13 residues. V dropped 10 bases and J dropped 5 bases, with 17 bases sitting between them. CDR1 and CDR2 (germline): SEHNR, FQNEAQ (reference sequence). This chain's CDR3 is CATQGRRWETQYF. As DNA, the CDR3 is TGTGCCACACAGGGCCGGCGATGGGAGACCCAGTACTTC.

Notes on this clonotype: This may be a read error: a much more frequent sequence differs by one nucleotide. The final CDR3 position lacks the conserved phenylalanine or tryptophan, pointing to a likely read error. The chain is built from TRBV27 and TRBJ2-1; D is undetermined. Trimming took 5 bases from V and 9 from J, leaving 14 bases between them. The germline gives CDR1 MNHEY, CDR2 SMNVEV (reference sequence). The CDR3 length is 13 residues. CDR3 in amino acids: CASSPRPAVEQFY. Here the CDR3 DNA reads TGTGCCAGCAGTCCCCGGCCCGCAGTTGAGCAGTTCTAC.

In its sample, this clonotype was seen a few times. The genes are TRBV7-6 and TRBJ1-6, with 8 bases that match TRBD1. The CDR3 extends over 18 amino acids. Germline CDR1 and CDR2: SGHVS and FNYEAQ. V dropped 2 bases and J dropped 9; count of bases not matched to a gene: 15. The CDR3 loop reads CASSLIPGTGEGGSPLHF. CDR3 DNA: TGTGCCAGCAGCTTAATCCCTGGGACAGGCGAAGGGGGTTCACCCCTCCACTTT.

J is TRBJ2-7 and V is TRBV9; D call uncertain. V was pared by 5 bases and J by 0 bases, with 15 bases between. The CDR3 has 15 residues. Germline V gene data show CDR1 as SGDLS and CDR2 as YYNGEE. The CDR3 reads CASSRSSASSYEQYF. In DNA form, the CDR3 reads TGTGCCAGCAGTCGTTCGTCCGCTAGCTCCTACGAGCAGTACTTC.

V and J are TRBV19 and TRBJ2-7; 9 nucleotides line up with TRBD2. Germline CDR1 reads LNHDA; CDR2 reads SQIVND (reference sequence). This CDR3 region has 15 residues. J gave up 0 bases and V 3 bases, and 3 bases lay outside the gene matches. CDR3: CASSMSGRSSYEQYF. The CDR3 bases are TGTGCCAGTAGTATGAGCGGGAGGTCCTCCTACGAGCAGTACTTC.

This clonotype has just a few counts. The V and J genes are TRBV27 and TRBJ2-7; 12 nucleotides match TRBD1. From germline, CDR1 is MNHEY and CDR2 SMNVEV (reference sequence). V trimming: 3 bases; J trimming: 1 base; junction bases outside the gene matches: 13. The CDR3 has 19 residues. CDR3 DNA sequence: TGTGCCAGCAGTTTCAGGACGGGACAGGGGGCGCAAGGATCCTACGAGCAGTACTTC. Translation gives CASSFRTGQGAQGSYEQYF.

This clonotype was counted only a few times. The J gene is TRBJ2-3, the V gene TRBV5-6; no clear D. Germline V lookup: CDR1 SGHDT, CDR2 YYEEEE. The V end lost 3 bases, the J end lost 1 base, and 9 bases lay between the germline ends. The CDR3 runs to 14 residues. The CDR3 is CASSSIVGTDTQYF. The CDR3 DNA reads TGTGCCAGCAGCTCTATCGTGGGCACAGATACGCAGTATTTT.

This clonotype was detected a few times. The V call is TRBV2, the J call TRBJ2-5, with TRBD2 identical over 8 bases. This CDR3 region has 16 residues. The V gene end was trimmed by 6 bases and the J gene end by 5 bases; junction bases not matched to a gene: 14. CDR1 is SNHLY and CDR2 is FYNNEI in the germline V gene. In DNA, the CDR3 is TGTGCCAGCAGGGAGCCGGGACTAGGCAGGGCCGAGACCCAGTACTTC. It encodes CASREPGLGRAETQYF.

The V and J genes are TRBV14 and TRBJ1-5, with 12 bases identical to TRBD1. CDR3 length: 17 amino acids. Germline CDR1 is SGHDN and CDR2 is FVKESK. V trimming: 0 bases; J trimming: 6 bases; junction bases outside the gene matches: 6. The CDR3 protein is CASSQEMGQGAIQPQHF. For the CDR3, the DNA is TGTGCCAGCAGCCAAGAAATGGGACAGGGGGCGATTCAGCCCCAGCATTTT.

V and J are TRBV6-4 and TRBJ2-4; D not certain. With 3 bases removed from V and 0 bases from J, the gap between germline ends came to 3 bases. The V gene's germline CDR1 is MRHNA and CDR2 SNTAGT. The CDR3 sequence is 13 residues long. The CDR3 here is CASSEGAKNIQYF. CDR3 sequence (DNA): TGTGCCAGCAGTGAGGGAGCCAAAAACATTCAGTACTTC.

In this sample, this clonotype turned up a few times. The J gene is TRBJ2-7, the V gene TRBV30; 8 nucleotides align to TRBD2. CDR1 is GTSNPN, CDR2 SVGIG, per germline (reference sequence). V was pared by 8 bases and J by 1 base, with 7 bases of the junction left unmatched. CDR3 length: 13 residues. The CDR3 loop reads CAVGGAESYEQYF. CDR3 nucleotide sequence: TGTGCCGTCGGGGGGGCGGAGTCCTACGAGCAGTACTTC. Together with reference TRBV30 and TRBJ2-7, the CDR3 gives the full variable domain: SQTIHQWPATLVQPVGSPLSLECTVEGTSNPNLYWYRQAAGRGLQLLFYSVGIGQISSEVPQNLSASRPQDRQFILSSKKLLLSDSGFYLCAVGGAESYEQYFGPGTRLTVT.

Here the CDR3 reads CASSSTSGRPNTGELFF. CDR3 in DNA: TGTGCCAGCAGTTCGACTAGCGGGAGACCAAACACCGGGGAGCTGTTTTTT. The chain uses TRBV27 and TRBJ2-2, with 12 nucleotides matching TRBD2. CDR3 length equals 17 residues. J was trimmed by 2 bases and V by 4 bases; bases with no gene match: 5. Germline V gene lookup returns CDR1 MNHEY and CDR2 SMNVEV (reference sequence).

This clonotype occurred many times. The chain recombines TRBV6-4 with TRBJ1-2, with 10 bases fitting TRBD1. CDR1 is MRHNA, CDR2 SNTAGT, per germline. Trimming took 6 bases from V and 7 from J; bases not matched to a gene: 8. The CDR3 is 14 amino acids. The CDR3 DNA sequence: TGTGCCAGCAGCCCCACCGGGACAGGGGCTGGCTACACCTTC. Protein sequence: CASSPTGTGAGYTF.

CDR3 coding DNA: TGTGCCACCAGCGGCCGGGACAGGACCTACGAGCAGTACTTC. Its protein is CATSGRDRTYEQYF. J is TRBJ2-7 and V is TRBV15, with 8 positions matching TRBD1. Germline-derived CDR1 and CDR2 are LNHNV and YYDKDF (reference sequence). Losses at the gene ends were 5 bases for V and 2 bases for J; bases not matched to a gene: 5. The CDR3 sequence is 14 residues long.

This clonotype turned up a few times. The chain couples TRBV4-1 to TRBJ2-3; 10 bases align to TRBD2. The V and J ends lost 2 bases and 1 base, in that order; junction bases with no gene match: 6. CDR3 length equals 17 residues. From germline, CDR1 is MGHRA and CDR2 YSYEKL. This chain's CDR3 is CASSQTLGLAGTDTQYF. CDR3 DNA sequence: TGCGCCAGCAGCCAAACATTAGGACTAGCGGGCACAGATACGCAGTATTTT.

The CDR3 protein is CAISEFGTATKKNYEQYF. The CDR3 DNA reads TGTGCCATCAGTGAATTCGGGACAGCGACTAAGAAAAATTACGAGCAGTACTTC. The chain combines TRBV10-3 with TRBJ2-7; 7 bases align to TRBD1. The germline V gene has CDR1 ENHRY and CDR2 SYGVKD. The CDR3 covers 18 residues. V shed 3 bases and J 4 bases; nucleotides not matched to a gene: 18.